These 24 T cell receptor beta chains were sequenced from one sample in a study of STAT3 mutations in large granular lymphocyte leukemia. Study outcomes and limitations: At least one immunodominant TCR beta clonotype appeared in every T-cell large granular lymphocyte leukemia patient.

These TCRs are of unknown antigen specificity. Using immunoSEQ multiplex PCR, the repertoire was profiled, and TCRdb retains in-frame clones only, with some absent. Of about 5,400 clones in the sample, around half were seen once. The sequenced sample consisted of peripheral blood mononuclear cells. The receptors were gathered from a woman in her 70s with T-cell large granular lymphocyte leukemia. Some clones in this sample may be carry-over from other donors' samples.

The chain joins TRBV9 to TRBJ2-7, with 9 bases that match TRBD1. Germline loops: CDR1 SGDLS, CDR2 YYNGEE. J was trimmed by 1 base and V by 2 bases; bases with no gene match: 4. This CDR3 is 15 amino acids long. CDR3 sequence (DNA): TGTGCCAGCAGCGTGGGACAGGGAGAGTCCTACGAGCAGTACTTC. Translation: CASSVGQGESYEQYF.

This clone was detected only once. The V gene is TRBV5-6, the J gene TRBJ1-2, with D possibly being TRBD1 (6 bases). The V gene lost 2 bases and the J gene lost 7 bases, with 9 bases spanning the gap. There are 12 residues in the CDR3. CDR1 and CDR2 from the germline V gene are SGHDT and YYEEEE. The DNA for the CDR3 is TGTGCCAGCAGCTTCGGGGGCGGTGGCTACACCTTC. Translation gives CASSFGGGGYTF.

The chain recombines TRBV30 with TRBJ1-1, with 9 bases identical to TRBD1. Germline values: CDR1 GTSNPN, CDR2 SVGIG (reference sequence). V gave up 0 bases and J gave up 3 bases; unmatched junction bases: 2. The CDR3 loop spans 14 amino acids. CDR3 DNA sequence: TGTGCCTGGAGTGTAGGACAGGGGTACACTGAAGCTTTCTTT. It encodes CAWSVGQGYTEAFF.

The chain employs TRBV5-1 and TRBJ2-5, with D perhaps TRBD2 (6 bases). Germline V gives CDR1 SGHRS, CDR2 YFSETQ. V dropped 3 bases and J dropped 1 base, with 13 bases sitting between them. The CDR3 consists of 15 residues. The DNA for the CDR3 is TGCGCCAGCAGCTCGGGGAGCGGGTTCCAAGAGACCCAGTACTTC. Translation gives CASSSGSGFQETQYF.

This clone was observed a few times. The V gene is TRBV30, the J gene TRBJ1-2, with unresolved D. This CDR3 has 13 residues. Trimming cost V 0 bases and J 2 bases, with 7 bases left between them. Germline V gene sequence: CDR1 GTSNPN, CDR2 SVGIG (reference sequence). CDR3 nucleotide sequence: TGTGCCTGGAGTGTTGACGGGAACTATGGCTACACCTTC. This encodes CAWSVDGNYGYTF.

This clone was counted only a few times. The gene calls are TRBV5-1 and TRBJ1-3; D is unclear. Trimming stripped 0 bases from V and 8 bases from J, with 12 bases between. The CDR3 sequence is 14 residues long. Germline CDR1 and CDR2: SGHRS and YFSETQ. The CDR3 sequence is CASSLVAGSDTIYF. The CDR3 DNA follows: TGCGCCAGCAGCTTGGTCGCGGGGTCGGACACCATATATTTT.

V is TRBV27 and J is TRBJ1-2; 7 positions match TRBD1. The CDR3 is 15 residues long. V dropped 2 bases and J dropped 2; count of bases not matched to a gene: 5. The germline CDR1 and CDR2 sequences are MNHEY and SMNVEV (reference sequence). The CDR3 region has the DNA TGTGCCAGCAGTTTACTTGACAGGGTCAACTATGGCTACACCTTC. Encoded protein: CASSLLDRVNYGYTF.

A few counts support this clone. The V and J genes are TRBV5-1 and TRBJ1-2, with TRBD1 matching 7 bases. Germline CDR1 reads SGHRS; CDR2 reads YFSETQ. Trimming took 5 bases from V and 0 from J; bases not matched to a gene: 4. The CDR3 has 14 residues. The DNA of the CDR3 is TGCGCCAGCAGTCCGGGACAGACTAACTATGGCTACACCTTC. Protein: CASSPGQTNYGYTF. The full variable domain, its missing parts supplied by reference TRBV5-1 and TRBJ1-2, is KAGVTQTPRYLIKTRGQQVTLSCSPISGHRSVSWYQQTPGQGLQFLFEYFSETQRNKGNFPGRFSGRQFSNSRSEMNVSTLELGDSALYLCASSPGQTNYGYTFGSGTRLTVV.

The chain is built from TRBV5-5 and TRBJ1-2; the match to TRBD1 covers 7 bases. The CDR3 is made up of 13 amino acids. Germline V gene data show CDR1 as SGHKS and CDR2 as YYEKEE (reference sequence). With 4 bases clipped from V and 6 bases from J, the junction kept 6 bases outside the gene matches. CDR3 sequence (DNA): TGTGCCAGCAGCGAAGTCGGACAGGATGGCTACACCTTC. This gives the protein CASSEVGQDGYTF.

The chain links TRBV4-3 to TRBJ1-5, with unresolved D. The CDR3 has 15 amino acids. Trimming left V 1 base short and J 3 bases short, with 10 bases between. Germline CDR1 LGHNA, CDR2 YSLEER. The CDR3 DNA follows: TGCGCCAGCAGCCAAGGGAGGCAGAACAATCAGCCCCAGCATTTT. The encoded protein is CASSQGRQNNQPQHF.

For the CDR3, the DNA is TGTGCCACCAGCAGAGAGGGATATATCTACGAGCAGTACTTC. Its protein is CATSREGYIYEQYF. This rearrangement joins TRBV15 to TRBJ2-7; D gene unclear. The CDR3 covers 14 residues. Germline CDR1 and CDR2: LNHNV and YYDKDF (reference sequence). Trimming stripped 0 bases from V and 3 bases from J, with 9 bases between.

By frequency in the sample, this clone is large. The chain couples TRBV10-3 to TRBJ1-5; 7 bases are a match to TRBD1. Germline CDR1 ENHRY, CDR2 SYGVKD. The CDR3 has 14 residues. V lost 11 bases and J lost 0; bases outside the gene matches: 7. The CDR3 loop reads CASNTGDSNQPQHF. The CDR3 bases are TGTGCCTCAAACACAGGGGATAGCAATCAGCCCCAGCATTTT.

The genes are TRBV5-4 and TRBJ2-4; D possibly corresponds to TRBD1 (5 bases). Per germline, CDR1 SGHNT and CDR2 YYREEE (reference sequence). V was pared by 5 bases and J by 6 bases, with 12 bases between. CDR3 length: 13 residues. The CDR3 sequence: CASSLEGVNIQYF. CDR3 bases: TGTGCCAGCAGTCTGGAAGGGGTAAACATTCAGTACTTC.

The J gene is TRBJ2-7, the V gene TRBV6-6; 11 bases map to TRBD1. This CDR3 has 16 amino acids. Germline assignment: CDR1 MNHNY and CDR2 SVGAGI (reference sequence). Trimming cost V 6 bases and J 2 bases; bases outside gene matches: 9. The CDR3 reads CASRKAGTGGTYEQYF. The CDR3 nucleotides read TGTGCCAGCAGAAAAGCCGGGACAGGGGGAACCTACGAGCAGTACTTC.

This sequence joins TRBV5-5 and TRBJ1-2; no definite D call. With 2 bases removed from V and 4 bases from J, the gap between germline ends came to 9 bases. CDR3 size: 13 residues. CDR1 SGHKS and CDR2 YYEKEE come from the germline V gene (reference sequence). The CDR3 loop is CASSFGDTYGYTF. CDR3 sequence (DNA): TGTGCCAGCAGCTTTGGAGACACCTATGGCTACACCTTC.

This sequence joins TRBV30 and TRBJ2-7, with D maybe TRBD1 (6 bases). V dropped 2 bases and J dropped 2 bases, with 13 bases sitting between them. Germline V CDR1 and CDR2: GTSNPN, SVGIG (reference sequence). CDR3 length equals 14 residues. CDR3 nucleotides: TGTGCCTGGAGTATTTGGACAGTTCCCTACGAGCAGTACTTC. Amino acids: CAWSIWTVPYEQYF.

For the CDR3, the DNA is TGTGCCAGCAGCTTGCAGCTAGCGGGATCCCAAGAGACCCAGTACTTC. Protein sequence: CASSLQLAGSQETQYF. The chain recombines TRBV5-6 with TRBJ2-5; 9 bases align to TRBD2. Germline V lookup: CDR1 SGHDT, CDR2 YYEEEE. The CDR3 consists of 16 residues. The V gene end was trimmed by 1 base and the J gene end by 1 base; junction bases not matched to a gene: 5.

This clone came up once. V gene TRBV27 combines with J gene TRBJ2-7, with a weak D call TRBD2 (5 bases). Trimming pared 5 bases from V and 1 base from J, leaving 15 bases between. CDR1 is MNHEY and CDR2 is SMNVEV in the germline V gene (reference sequence). The length of the CDR3 is 15 residues. CDR3 DNA sequence: TGTGCCAGCAGTACCGGGGTTGGCCAATCCTACGAGCAGTACTTC. Translating it yields CASSTGVGQSYEQYF.

V and J are TRBV5-1 and TRBJ2-5; a weak D match, TRBD2 (5 bases). This CDR3 is 19 amino acids long. The V end was cut by 0 bases, the J end by 5 bases, with 26 bases between. CDR1 is SGHRS and CDR2 is YFSETQ in the germline V gene. The CDR3 DNA sequence: TGCGCCAGCAGCTTGGCAAGTCGAGGGAATACGGGGAAGCGGGAGACCCAGTACTTC. Translation: CASSLASRGNTGKRETQYF.

This clone was seen more than once but under ten times. V is TRBV29-1 and J is TRBJ1-2; D unresolved. The CDR3 is 13 amino acids. The germline V gene has CDR1 SQVTM and CDR2 ANQGSEA. The germline V and J ends were trimmed by 6 bases and 5 bases, with 16 bases remaining between them. CDR3 amino acids: CSVLPGSVYGYTF. Here the CDR3 DNA reads TGCAGCGTACTACCGGGAAGCGTTTATGGCTACACCTTC.

Only a few counts were recorded for this clone. J is TRBJ1-2 and V is TRBV6-5; 10 nucleotides agree with TRBD1. This CDR3 region has 14 residues. Germline CDR1 is MNHEY and CDR2 is SVGAGI. V dropped 2 bases and J dropped 8; count of bases not matched to a gene: 5. The chain's CDR3 is CASSYGTGDVGYTF. CDR3 sequence (DNA): TGTGCCAGCAGTTACGGGACAGGGGACGTCGGCTACACCTTC.

V gene TRBV7-6 combines with J gene TRBJ2-7; a possible D gene is TRBD2 (5 bases). Germline CDR1 SGHVS, CDR2 FNYEAQ. Trimming stripped 1 base from V and 4 bases from J, with 11 bases between. The CDR3 contains 14 residues. CDR3 protein: CASSLVPSSYEQYF. In nucleotides, the CDR3 is TGTGCCAGCAGCTTAGTTCCTAGCTCTTACGAGCAGTACTTC.

This clone was picked up a small number of times. The chain joins TRBV18 to TRBJ2-7; perhaps TRBD1 as D (5 bases). Germline V lookup: CDR1 KGHSH, CDR2 LQKENI. The CDR3 has 16 residues. V lost 0 bases and J 2 bases, leaving 14 bases between the germline ends. CDR3 DNA: TGTGCCAGCTCACCACCGCTCCAGGGTAGCCCCTACGAGCAGTACTTC. Translation: CASSPPLQGSPYEQYF.

This clone was observed a handful of times. V usage is TRBV27 and J usage is TRBJ2-7; D remains unclear. With 6 bases removed from V and 0 bases from J, the gap between germline ends came to 15 bases. Germline loops: CDR1 MNHEY, CDR2 SMNVEV (reference sequence). This CDR3 is 15 amino acids long. The DNA for the CDR3 is TGTGCCAGCAGGATCACGGACCGCGGCTCCTACGAGCAGTACTTC. Encoded protein: CASRITDRGSYEQYF.